The sequence of this TCR beta chain was determined in a study of cytomegalovirus exposure and HLA in healthy donors. Use of 60 Vbeta and 13 Jbeta primers characterized the PCR. The repertoire was sequenced with immunoSEQ multiplex PCR; TCRdb's copy has only in-frame clones and lacks some. The sample comprises around 150,000 clones, about three quarters of which are singletons, and roughly 2.6% rests with the top ten. Details on this clone: Its target is not known.

Study-wide results and caveats: It has been reported that TCR beta sequences accurately predicted the HLA-A and HLA-B alleles of most subjects. Association with HLA alleles at 0.05 false discovery rate was found for 15,000 or so TCR beta sequences in a later analysis.

V gave up 6 bases and J gave up 4 bases; unmatched junction bases: 9. Germline V lookup: CDR1 SQVTM, CDR2 ANQGSEA. There are 14 residues in the CDR3. J is TRBJ2-1 and V is TRBV29-1; TRBD2 matches 7 bases. The sequenced sample consisted of PBMCs. This sequence was found in a woman in her 40s in good health and CMV-seropositive. The CDR3, as DNA: TGCAGCGTCGGTTCGCTAGCGGATTACAATGAGCAGTTCTTC. Protein product: CSVGSLADYNEQFF.